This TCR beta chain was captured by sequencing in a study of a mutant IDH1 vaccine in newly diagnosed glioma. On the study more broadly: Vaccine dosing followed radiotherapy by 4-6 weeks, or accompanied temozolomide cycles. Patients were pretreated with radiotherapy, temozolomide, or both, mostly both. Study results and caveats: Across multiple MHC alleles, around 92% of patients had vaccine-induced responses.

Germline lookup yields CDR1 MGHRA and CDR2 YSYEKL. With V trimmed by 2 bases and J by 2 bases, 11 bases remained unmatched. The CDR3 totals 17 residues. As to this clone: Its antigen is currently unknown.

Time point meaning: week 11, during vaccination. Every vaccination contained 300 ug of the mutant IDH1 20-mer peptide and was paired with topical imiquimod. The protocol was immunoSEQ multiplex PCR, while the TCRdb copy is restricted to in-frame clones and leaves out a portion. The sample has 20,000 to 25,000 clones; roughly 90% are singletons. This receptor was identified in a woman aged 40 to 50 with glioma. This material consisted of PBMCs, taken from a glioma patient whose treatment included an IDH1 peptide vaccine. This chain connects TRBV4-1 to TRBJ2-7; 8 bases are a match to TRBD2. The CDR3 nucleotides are TGCGCCAGCAGCCAACGAAATTTAGCGGGACCTACCTACGAGCAGTACTTC. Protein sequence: CASSQRNLAGPTYEQYF.